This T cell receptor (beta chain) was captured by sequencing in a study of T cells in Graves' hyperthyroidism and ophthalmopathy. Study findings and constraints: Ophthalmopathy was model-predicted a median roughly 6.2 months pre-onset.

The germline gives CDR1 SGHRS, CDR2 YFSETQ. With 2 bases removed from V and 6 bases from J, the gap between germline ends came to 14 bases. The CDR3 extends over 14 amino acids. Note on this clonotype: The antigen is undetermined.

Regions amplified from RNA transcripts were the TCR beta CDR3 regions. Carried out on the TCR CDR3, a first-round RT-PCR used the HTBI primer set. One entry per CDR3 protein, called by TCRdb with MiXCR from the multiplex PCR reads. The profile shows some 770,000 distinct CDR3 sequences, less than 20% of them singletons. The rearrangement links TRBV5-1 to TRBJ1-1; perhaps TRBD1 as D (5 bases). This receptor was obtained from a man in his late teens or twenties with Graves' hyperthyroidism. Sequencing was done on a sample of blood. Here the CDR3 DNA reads TGCGCCAGCAGCTTCAAAGGAGGGGTCGCTGAAGCTTTCTTT. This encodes CASSFKGGVAEAFF. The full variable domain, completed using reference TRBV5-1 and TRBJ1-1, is KAGVTQTPRYLIKTRGQQVTLSCSPISGHRSVSWYQQTPGQGLQFLFEYFSETQRNKGNFPGRFSGRQFSNSRSEMNVSTLELGDSALYLCASSFKGGVAEAFFGQGTRLTVV.